Reported below is one TCR beta chain. Its antigen remains unidentified. This CDR3 is 14 amino acids long. V was shortened by 8 bases and J by 0 bases, with 13 bases between the two germline ends. In germline, CDR1 is MNHNY, CDR2 SVGAGI (reference sequence). Resections that were taken during corrective heart surgery supplied the thymus tissue. The record originates from a study of human thymus T cells. Regarding the study as a whole: V and J gene usage appeared biased in thymic and blood repertoires.

Sequencing used immunoSEQ multiplex PCR; TCRdb keeps in-frame clones, though not all of them. The repertoire includes roughly 120,000 clones, around 94% of them detected once, and around 0.025% sits in the top ten. The rearrangement uses TRBV6-6 and TRBJ1-2; no firm D call. Sequencing used thymus tissue. The sequence was obtained from a boy under three years old with a congenital heart defect but otherwise immunologically healthy. In DNA, the CDR3 is TGTGCCAGCCGAAGACGGAAGCCTAACTATGGCTACACCTTC. Translating it yields CASRRRKPNYGYTF.